These 17 T cell receptor beta chains originate from one sample sequenced in a study of cytomegalovirus exposure and HLA in healthy donors. This PCR relied on a set of 60 Vbeta primers and 13 Jbeta primers. Only in-frame clones appear in the TCRdb table, and some are missing; sequencing was by immunoSEQ multiplex PCR. The sample has 160,000 or so clones; approximately 80% are singletons. Sequencing was done on a sample of PBMCs. The receptors here all came from a middle-aged man in good health and CMV-seronegative.

The V gene is TRBV15, the J gene TRBJ2-4, with no clear D. Trimming shortened V by 7 bases and J by 8 bases, and 15 bases separated the two germline ends. This CDR3 spans 13 amino acids. Per germline, CDR1 LNHNV and CDR2 YYDKDF (reference sequence). The CDR3 region is CATKDIGRDIQYF. CDR3 in DNA: TGTGCCACCAAGGATATCGGTCGGGACATTCAGTACTTC.

This rearrangement joins TRBV4-2 to TRBJ1-6, with D perhaps TRBD1 (6 bases). The CDR3 is made up of 16 amino acids. V was shortened by 5 bases and J by 6 bases, with 17 bases between the two germline ends. CDR1 is LGHNA and CDR2 is YNFKEQ in the germline V gene. The DNA of the CDR3 is TGTGCCAGCAGCTCAGGGGTGCCAGGAGGTAATTCACCCCTCCACTTT. It translates to CASSSGVPGGNSPLHF.

The V call is TRBV19, the J call TRBJ2-1; 11 bases line up with TRBD1. The germline gives CDR1 LNHDA, CDR2 SQIVND (reference sequence). The trim removed 6 bases at V and 8 bases at J, leaving 3 bases unmatched. The CDR3 loop spans 13 amino acids. This CDR3 is CASRGTGGDEQFF. In DNA form, the CDR3 reads TGTGCCAGTAGGGGGACAGGGGGGGATGAGCAGTTCTTC. The full variable domain, its missing parts supplied by reference TRBV19 and TRBJ2-1, is DGGITQSPKYLFRKEGQNVTLSCEQNLNHDAMYWYRQDPGQGLRLIYYSQIVNDFQKGDIAEGYSVSREKKESFPLTVTSAQKNPTAFYLCASRGTGGDEQFFGPGTRLTVL.

The V gene is TRBV7-8, the J gene TRBJ1-2; 8 bases match TRBD1. The CDR3 has 14 residues. After removal of 3 bases from V and 8 bases from J, the junction contained 8 bases not matched to a gene. The germline CDR1 and CDR2 sequences are SGHVS and FQNEAQ. The CDR3 loop is CASSLAGQGWGYTF. The CDR3 bases are TGTGCCAGCAGCTTGGCAGGACAGGGCTGGGGCTACACCTTC.

The J gene is TRBJ2-3, the V gene TRBV5-6, with 8 bases matching TRBD1. V dropped 9 bases and J dropped 2; count of bases not matched to a gene: 11. The CDR3 totals 15 residues. Looked up from germline, CDR1 is SGHDT and CDR2 is YYEEEE. CDR3 protein: CANRLDRGLTDTQYF. DNA of the CDR3: TGTGCCAACAGACTCGACAGGGGCCTCACAGATACGCAGTATTTT.

This chain joins TRBV7-2 and TRBJ1-1; 8 bases line up with TRBD1. There are 14 residues in the CDR3. Losses at the gene ends were 5 bases for V and 5 bases for J; bases not matched to a gene: 7. The V gene's germline CDR1 is SGHTA and CDR2 FQGNSA. CDR3 sequence: CASSRDRRGTEAFF. Written as DNA, the CDR3 is TGTGCCAGCAGCCGGGACAGGCGTGGGACTGAAGCTTTCTTT.

The chain combines TRBV28 with TRBJ2-2; TRBD1 is a possible D gene (6 bases). Per germline, CDR1 MDHEN and CDR2 SYDVKM. Trimming pared 5 bases from V and 5 bases from J, leaving 15 bases between. The CDR3 is made up of 15 amino acids. In DNA, the CDR3 is TGTGCCAGCAGTACAGCAGGGGCAGGTACCGGGGAGCTGTTTTTT. Translated, it gives CASSTAGAGTGELFF.

The chain uses TRBV30 and TRBJ1-5; 11 bases match TRBD1. The ends lost 0 bases at V and 5 bases at J; junction bases unmatched: 6. CDR3 length: 16 amino acids. The germline gives CDR1 GTSNPN, CDR2 SVGIG (reference sequence). CDR3 in DNA: TGTGCCTGGAGTGTGCGAAGGACAGGGGGCGATCAGCCCCAGCATTTT. This codes for CAWSVRRTGGDQPQHF. Full variable domain (outside the CDR3, taken from reference TRBV30 and TRBJ1-5): SQTIHQWPATLVQPVGSPLSLECTVEGTSNPNLYWYRQAAGRGLQLLFYSVGIGQISSEVPQNLSASRPQDRQFILSSKKLLLSDSGFYLCAWSVRRTGGDQPQHFGDGTRLSIL.

This sequence joins TRBV5-6 and TRBJ2-6; 7 bases match TRBD1. V was clipped by 0 bases and J by 0 bases; unmatched bases: 9. The CDR3 has 19 amino acids. CDR1 and CDR2 from the germline V gene are SGHDT and YYEEEE. CDR3 sequence reads: CASSLAEQGTLSGANVLTF. The CDR3 coding sequence is TGTGCCAGCAGCTTGGCAGAACAGGGGACCCTCTCTGGGGCCAACGTCCTGACTTTC.

This sequence joins TRBV6-5 and TRBJ1-4, with TRBD1 matching 8 bases. This CDR3 has 15 residues. CDR1 and CDR2 from the germline V gene are MNHEY and SVGAGI. V gave up 7 bases and J gave up 7 bases; unmatched junction bases: 11. As DNA, the CDR3 is TGTGCCAGCAAAGAAGCAGGGGGCACGGTTGAAAAACTGTTTTTT. Its translation: CASKEAGGTVEKLFF.

The chain employs TRBV15 and TRBJ2-7, with a tentative D call TRBD1 (6 bases). CDR3 length equals 14 residues. V shed 2 bases and J shed 8 bases, with 16 bases lying between them. Germline-derived CDR1 and CDR2 are LNHNV and YYDKDF (reference sequence). CDR3 DNA sequence: TGTGCCACCAGCAGATCCCTGCAACAGGGAAAGCAGTACTTC. Its translation is CATSRSLQQGKQYF.

This chain links TRBV4-1 with TRBJ1-1; 7 bases match TRBD1. The trim removed 0 bases at V and 1 base at J, leaving 5 bases unmatched. Germline V lookup: CDR1 MGHRA, CDR2 YSYEKL. This CDR3 region has 16 residues. In DNA form, the CDR3 reads TGCGCCAGCAGCCAAGATACGGCAGGGGGGAACACTGAAGCTTTCTTT. It is translated as CASSQDTAGGNTEAFF.

The chain links TRBV6-1 to TRBJ1-1; the D gene is possibly TRBD1 (6 bases). There are 15 residues in the CDR3. The V gene lost 9 bases and the J gene lost 0 bases, with 17 bases spanning the gap. Germline-derived CDR1 and CDR2 are MNHNS and SASEGT. DNA of the CDR3: TGTGCCAGTAAACGTCTTAGGGACATGAACACTGAAGCTTTCTTT. This sequence encodes CASKRLRDMNTEAFF.

This rearrangement joins TRBV27 to TRBJ2-1; TRBD2 aligns across 8 bases. J gave up 4 bases and V 6 bases, and 8 bases lay outside the gene matches. Germline CDR1 reads MNHEY; CDR2 reads SMNVEV (reference sequence). This CDR3 region has 15 residues. CDR3 sequence (DNA): TGTGCCAGCAGGAGTGCGGGGGGAGAATACAATGAGCAGTTCTTC. Amino acids: CASRSAGGEYNEQFF.

This chain connects TRBV28 to TRBJ2-1; maybe TRBD1 (5 bases). CDR1 is MDHEN and CDR2 is SYDVKM in the germline V gene. V was cut by 5 bases and J by 5 bases, with 13 bases left in between. This CDR3 has 14 amino acids. The CDR3 is CASSGVLGDNEQFF. For the CDR3, the DNA is TGTGCCAGCAGTGGGGTCTTAGGGGACAATGAGCAGTTCTTC.

V usage is TRBV6-6 and J usage is TRBJ2-3, with D perhaps matching TRBD2 (5 bases). The CDR3 has 13 amino acids. Trimming shortened V by 4 bases and J by 11 bases, and 16 bases separated the two germline ends. The germline CDR1 and CDR2 sequences are MNHNY and SVGAGI (reference sequence). The CDR3 reads CASSFSRGREQYF. As DNA, the CDR3 is TGTGCCAGCAGTTTTTCCCGGGGTCGCGAGCAGTATTTT.

The V and J genes are TRBV27 and TRBJ2-7; possibly TRBD1 for D (5 bases). Trimming removed 5 bases from V and 2 bases from J, with 13 bases in between. From germline, CDR1 is MNHEY and CDR2 SMNVEV (reference sequence). The CDR3 is made up of 14 amino acids. The CDR3 reads CASSLGHVPYEQYF. The CDR3 bases are TGTGCCAGCAGTCTCGGACACGTACCCTACGAGCAGTACTTC.